This note documents a single TCR beta chain sequence. The data are from a study of resident and recirculating memory T cells in vitiligo. The data were produced by immunoSEQ multiplex PCR, yet TCRdb's version contains in-frame clones alone and is incomplete. The sample lists 55,000 to 75,000 clones, roughly 92% occurring once. Unmatched junction bases numbered 0, after V lost 4 bases and J lost 1 base. From germline, CDR1 is SQVTM and CDR2 ANQGSEA. CDR3 length: 13 amino acids. The receptor comes from a male donor with vitiligo. This chain uses TRBV29-1 with TRBJ1-3; 8 positions agree with TRBD1. The material sequenced was blood. The CDR3 sequence: CSVGTGSGNTIYF. CDR3 bases: TGCAGCGTTGGGACAGGGTCTGGAAACACCATATATTTT.